These 7 T cell receptor beta chains share one sample of origin, sequenced in a study of OX40 agonist ivuxolimab in advanced cancers. The table came from immunoSEQ multiplex PCR; TCRdb's copy has only in-frame clones and leaves some out. The sample carries over 85,000 clones, roughly 80% recorded once. The material was CD4+ or CD8+ T cells sorted from blood, obtained in a trial of the OX40 agonist ivuxolimab. The receptor set was obtained from an adult with an advanced solid tumor such as melanoma, head and neck, liver or kidney cancer.

This chain connects TRBV6-5 to TRBJ2-5; D unresolved. The CDR3 length is 13 residues. Germline assignment: CDR1 MNHEY and CDR2 SVGAGI. The V and J ends lost 0 bases and 2 bases respectively, with 4 bases between them. CDR3 amino acids: CASSYSLQETQYF. CDR3 nucleotide sequence: TGTGCCAGCAGTTACTCCCTACAAGAGACCCAGTACTTC.

The chain couples TRBV5-6 to TRBJ2-2; 7 bases agree with TRBD1. V lost 3 bases to trimming and J lost 2 bases; unmatched junction nucleotides: 4. The CDR3 runs 15 residues. Germline CDR1 reads SGHDT; CDR2 reads YYEEEE. The CDR3 is CASSYYRGNTGELFF. In nucleotides, the CDR3 is TGTGCCAGCAGCTACTACAGGGGTAACACCGGGGAGCTGTTTTTT.

This sequence joins TRBV9 and TRBJ2-3, with D maybe TRBD2 (6 bases). The CDR3 covers 15 residues. V was cut by 4 bases and J by 3 bases, with 15 bases left in between. Germline V gene data show CDR1 as SGDLS and CDR2 as YYNGEE. The CDR3 spells CASSFSGTWTDTQYF. The DNA of the CDR3 is TGTGCCAGCAGCTTCTCCGGGACTTGGACAGATACGCAGTATTTT.

The chain has TRBV7-3 and TRBJ2-7, with 11 positions matching TRBD2. Germline V gene lookup returns CDR1 SGHTA and CDR2 FQGTGA. The CDR3 length is 18 residues. With V trimmed by 0 bases and J by 0 bases, 7 bases remained unmatched. The CDR3 reads CASSLTGSSGGSSYEQYF. CDR3 DNA: TGTGCCAGCAGCTTAACGGGGTCTAGCGGGGGGAGCTCCTACGAGCAGTACTTC. Filled out from reference TRBV7-3 and TRBJ2-7, the complete variable domain reads GAGVSQTPSNKVTEKGKYVELRCDPISGHTALYWYRQSLGQGPEFLIYFQGTGAADDSGLPNDRFFAVRPEGSVSTLKIQRTERGDSAVYLCASSLTGSSGGSSYEQYFGPGTRLTVT.

The genes are TRBV6-1 and TRBJ2-7, with D possibly matching TRBD2 (5 bases). V lost 1 base and J 6 bases, leaving 13 bases between the germline ends. Germline V gives CDR1 MNHNS, CDR2 SASEGT. The CDR3 is 14 amino acids. DNA for the CDR3: TGTGCCAGCAGTGAAGGTAGGGAGCGAGGCGAGCAGTACTTC. Protein: CASSEGRERGEQYF.

The chain joins TRBV5-4 to TRBJ1-2; TRBD1 aligns across 9 bases. The CDR3 has 14 amino acids. Germline lookup yields CDR1 SGHNT and CDR2 YYREEE (reference sequence). The V segment lost 4 bases and the J segment 3 bases; nucleotides outside the gene matches: 4. The CDR3 nucleotides read TGTGCCAGCAGCCTTGACAGGGGGGACTATGGCTACACCTTC. It encodes CASSLDRGDYGYTF.

With respect to this clone: Other DNA sequences in the sample encode the same CDR3. This chain joins TRBV28 and TRBJ1-3; D not certain. The CDR3 is made up of 14 amino acids. The germline CDR1 and CDR2 sequences are MDHEN and SYDVKM. V was clipped by 3 bases and J by 2 bases, with 8 bases between them. The CDR3 loop reads CASSFTGTGNTIYF. CDR3 DNA sequence: TGTGCCAGCAGTTTTACGGGGACTGGAAACACCATATATTTT.